What follows describes a single TCR beta chain. Per the germline V gene, CDR1 is LNHNV and CDR2 is YYDKDF (reference sequence). V dropped 1 base and J dropped 0 bases, with 7 bases sitting between them. The CDR3 runs to 16 residues. This entry belongs to a study of blood T cell repertoires in COVID-19. Study-level background: The origin of the acute and convalescent COVID-19 samples was the United States, Italy and Spain. The cDNA or gDNA used as material had been derived from T cells, B-cell-depleted T cells, or PBMCs.

Assay used: immunoSEQ multiplex PCR; TCRdb lists only in-frame clones, some missing. The sample lists hundreds of thousands of clones, approximately 80% seen once, with 4% to 5% in the top ten. The sequenced sample consisted of peripheral blood. The TCR was taken from a woman in her 70s with acute or convalescent COVID-19. The rearrangement joins TRBV15 to TRBJ1-6; D not certain. CDR3 residues: CATSRVGSSYNSPLHF. CDR3 DNA: TGTGCCACCAGCAGAGTGGGGAGCTCCTATAATTCACCCCTCCACTTT.